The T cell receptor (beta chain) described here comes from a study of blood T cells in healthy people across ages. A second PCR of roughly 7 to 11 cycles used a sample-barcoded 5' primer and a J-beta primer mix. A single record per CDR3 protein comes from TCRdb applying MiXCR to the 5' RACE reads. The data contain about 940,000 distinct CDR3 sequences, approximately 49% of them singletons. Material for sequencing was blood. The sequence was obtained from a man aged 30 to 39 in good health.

CDR3 in amino acids: CASSRLQSYEQYF. The CDR3 nucleotides are TGTGCCAGCAGCCGGCTCCAGAGCTACGAGCAGTACTTC. This sequence joins TRBV3-1 and TRBJ2-7, with D uncertain. The CDR3 has 13 amino acids. Trimming left V 4 bases short and J 3 bases short, with 10 bases between. CDR1 is LGHDT and CDR2 is YNNKEL in the germline V gene (reference sequence).